This TCR beta chain originates from a study of T cell changes during pregnancy in multiple sclerosis. This CDR3 region has 11 residues. Germline loops: CDR1 SGHTA, CDR2 FQGNSA. Trimming took off 3 bases at V and 7 bases at J, with 3 bases between the two ends. Measured with immunoSEQ multiplex PCR; TCRdb has only the in-frame clones, and not every one. The top ten clones hold less than 0.85% of a sample with approximately 79,000 clones, about 93% of them seen once. The specimen was peripheral blood, collected in the second trimester of pregnancy. The sequence derives from a female donor in good health, enrolled as a control in a pregnancy study. This sequence joins TRBV7-2 and TRBJ2-2; no reliable D call. The CDR3 coding sequence is TGTGCCAGCAGCTTGAGCGGGGAGCTGTTTTTT. Amino acid sequence: CASSLSGELFF.